Listed below are T cell receptor beta chains from one sample, sequenced in a study of human T cells and chemical hapten exposure. One entry per CDR3 protein, called by TCRdb with MiXCR from the RACE reads. The sample consists of 65,000 to 100,000 distinct CDR3 sequences, 6.6% of them appearing once. The starting material was whole blood, obtained in connection with sensitization to the hapten diphenylcyclopropenone (DPC). All receptors derive from a woman under 40 with alopecia areata. Some clones in this sample may be carry-over from other donors' samples. The conserved cysteine and the conserved F or W are not part of the CDR3 here.

cdr3_length,v_call,j_call,cdr3_aa
16,TRBV24-1,TRBJ2-2,ATSTGTGRRGDTGELF
11,TRBV27,TRBJ1-1,ASSLGVGTEAF
13,TRBV6-5,TRBJ2-3,ASSYGGGGADTQY
11,TRBV19,TRBJ2-7,ASRRTGGVEQY
11,TRBV20-1,TRBJ1-2,SARPGKYYGYT
13,TRBV2,TRBJ1-4,ASRQDGRTNEKLF
13,TRBV18,TRBJ1-5,ASSPLQLLNQPQH
10,TRBV30,TRBJ2-1,AWSVSGHEQF
13,TRBV20-1,TRBJ2-5,SARDSREGVETQY
14,TRBV15,TRBJ1-2,ATSRAGTYANYGYT
14,TRBV3-1,TRBJ2-1,ASSSSSGTPYNEQF
16,TRBV12-3/TRBV12-4,TRBJ2-1,ASSLVSSGSSSYNEQF
13,TRBV12-3/TRBV12-4,TRBJ2-2,ASSPRDRDTGELF
9,TRBV29-1,TRBJ2-5,SSGDKETQY
9,TRBV29-1,TRBJ1-2,SVAGSEGYT
13,TRBV18,TRBJ1-3,ASSLRRDSGNTIY
12,TRBV29-1,TRBJ2-7,SVQKAGGIYEQY
15,TRBV7-9,TRBJ1-1,ASSLALGTMRDTEAF
13,TRBV6-5,TRBJ1-4,ASRRTGMANEKLF
15,TRBV7-2,TRBJ1-6,ASSPSGTVSPNSPLH
12,TRBV5-1,TRBJ1-4,ASSSDSTNEKLF
15,TRBV5-1,TRBJ1-1,ASSLGRSPNGNTEAF
11,TRBV29-1,TRBJ2-1,SVKKSGGNEQF
14,TRBV11-2,TRBJ2-2,ASSFMGQVNTGELF
12,TRBV7-9,TRBJ2-3,ASSLAGSAHTQY
17,TRBV5-1,TRBJ2-7,ASSDLLAGEPHPSYEQY
12,TRBV20-1,TRBJ1-1,SASTTGGVDEAF
12,TRBV14,TRBJ2-7,ASSQDTSTYEQY
13,TRBV15,TRBJ1-6,ATSTGGAGNSPLH
11,TRBV29-1,TRBJ1-2,SVEEGNGYGYT
12,TRBV2,TRBJ1-2,ASSGRQGVDGYT
11,TRBV13,TRBJ2-3,ASRGLDTDTQY
14,TRBV20-1,TRBJ2-1,SARESVTGAYNEQF
13,TRBV27,TRBJ1-1,ASSWRSGGITEAF
14,TRBV18,TRBJ2-6,ASSPYSGSGANVLT
11,TRBV5-1,TRBJ1-1,ASSPEMNTEAF
9,TRBV20-1,TRBJ1-1,SLLGKTEAF
15,TRBV12-5,TRBJ2-1,ASGSPNRGRSYNEQF
13,TRBV6-1,TRBJ1-5,ASSEALTGVQPQH
14,TRBV12-3/TRBV12-4,TRBJ2-6,ASSFAGDSGANVLT
13,TRBV30,TRBJ2-5,AWSVSGGALETQY
13,TRBV7-2,TRBJ2-3,ASSLVAGATNTQY
11,TRBV2,TRBJ1-5,ASSVGLNQPQH
12,TRBV27,TRBJ2-2,ASRLYRDTGELF
11,TRBV29-1,TRBJ1-6,SVGGQGSSPLH
11,TRBV29-1,TRBJ1-2,SAASRKNYGYT
15,TRBV5-4,TRBJ2-3,ASSPHLDRLSTDTQY
11,TRBV6-1,TRBJ1-1,ASRGQQLGLAF
13,TRBV6-5,TRBJ1-2,ASSSAGHLNYGYT
13,TRBV12-3/TRBV12-4,TRBJ2-4,ASSLSGLAKNIQY
13,TRBV5-5,TRBJ1-4,ASSATGLLNEKLF
13,TRBV6-1,TRBJ1-1,ASSEESAGRTEAF
10,TRBV12-3/TRBV12-4,TRBJ2-7,ASRGRSYEQY
8,TRBV6-1,TRBJ1-1,ATWVSEAF